The next 12 T cell receptor beta chains were all read from a single sample in a study of T-cell reconstitution after alpha-beta-depleted transplantation in children. TCRbeta library preparation incorporated unique molecular identifiers. TCRdb itself ran the PCR reads through MiXCR, one entry per CDR3 protein. The sample shows approximately 350,000 distinct CDR3 sequences, 9% to 12% of them seen only once. This specimen consisted of PBMCs from the stem cell graft donor, obtained from the stem cell graft. Receptors originate from a human donor who donated a stem cell graft to a child with acute lymphoblastic leukemia.

The CDR3 loop is CARGGRTHNQPQHF. The CDR3 DNA is TGCGCCAGGGGCGGGCGGACGCACAATCAGCCCCAGCATTTT. This chain connects TRBV5-1 to TRBJ1-5; D unresolved. CDR3 length: 14 residues. V was shortened by 8 bases and J by 3 bases, with 15 bases between the two germline ends. From germline, CDR1 is SGHRS and CDR2 YFSETQ.

The chain has TRBV5-1 and TRBJ1-5, with TRBD1 matching over 7 bases. With 3 bases clipped from V and 3 bases from J, the junction kept 3 bases outside the gene matches. This CDR3 is 14 amino acids long. CDR1 SGHRS and CDR2 YFSETQ come from the germline V gene. The CDR3 loop is CASSWDSPNQPQHF. In nucleotides, the CDR3 is TGCGCCAGCAGCTGGGACAGCCCCAATCAGCCCCAGCATTTT.

This clonotype was detected many times. The CDR3 protein is CASSLGAADTQYF. For the CDR3, the DNA is TGTGCCAGCAGCTTAGGGGCAGCAGATACGCAGTATTTT. The genes are TRBV7-2 and TRBJ2-3, with unresolved D. The CDR3 runs to 13 residues. Trimming removed 1 base at V and 4 bases at J, with 6 bases between. The V gene's germline CDR1 is SGHTA and CDR2 FQGNSA. Full variable domain (missing parts from reference TRBV7-2 and TRBJ2-3): GAGVSQSPSNKVTEKGKDVELRCDPISGHTALYWYRQSLGQGLEFLIYFQGNSAPDKSGLPSDRFSAERTGGSVSTLTIQRTQQEDSAVYLCASSLGAADTQYFGPGTRLTVL.

The table lists this clonotype with many counts. J is TRBJ2-7 and V is TRBV7-6; D is unclear. With 5 bases removed from V and 5 bases from J, the gap between germline ends came to 10 bases. Germline CDR1 SGHVS, CDR2 FNYEAQ. The CDR3 covers 12 residues. CDR3 sequence (DNA): TGTGCCAGCAGCCCCAACCTCCACGAGCAGTACTTC. It yields the protein CASSPNLHEQYF.

This clonotype was picked up a small number of times. The rearrangement joins TRBV7-2 to TRBJ2-3, with TRBD2 identical over 8 bases. Germline V lookup: CDR1 SGHTA, CDR2 FQGNSA. The V gene end was trimmed by 1 base and the J gene end by 6 bases; junction bases not matched to a gene: 9. This CDR3 has 16 amino acids. CDR3 amino acids: CASSLGRIGRDDTQYF. CDR3 in DNA: TGTGCCAGCAGCTTAGGGAGAATCGGGAGGGACGATACGCAGTATTTT.

The genes are TRBV29-1 and TRBJ1-2, with D unclear. Trimming left V 6 bases short and J 6 bases short, with 8 bases between. The CDR3 runs to 10 residues. The germline V gene encodes CDR1 SQVTM and CDR2 ANQGSEA. CDR3 bases: TGCAGCGTCGTCAGTGATGGCTACACCTTC. Amino acids: CSVVSDGYTF.

This chain joins TRBV6-1 and TRBJ2-7, with TRBD1 matching 8 bases. CDR3 length equals 14 residues. CDR1 and CDR2 from the germline V gene are MNHNS and SASEGT. The V segment lost 7 bases and the J segment 4 bases; nucleotides outside the gene matches: 9. The DNA for the CDR3 is TGTGCCAGCAACCAGGACAGGGCCCCGTACGAGCAGTACTTC. Amino acid sequence: CASNQDRAPYEQYF.

This clonotype was observed a few times. The chain joins TRBV12-3 or TRBV12-4 to TRBJ2-7, with D perhaps assigned TRBD1 or TRBD2 (5 bases each). The CDR3 totals 11 residues. Trimming took off 8 bases at V and 0 bases at J, with 5 bases between the two ends. The CDR3 DNA reads as TGTGCCAGCGGGGGCTCCTACGAGCAGTACTTC. Translation: CASGGSYEQYF.

V gene TRBV4-1 combines with J gene TRBJ1-5; maybe TRBD1 (5 bases). V lost 2 bases and J lost 3, with 20 bases in between. The germline V gene encodes CDR1 MGHRA and CDR2 YSYEKL. The CDR3 extends over 18 amino acids. CDR3 amino acids: CASSQLRRVRGVNQPQHF. The CDR3 coding sequence is TGCGCCAGCAGCCAACTCCGCAGGGTTCGAGGGGTCAATCAGCCCCAGCATTTT.

The chain couples TRBV11-2 to TRBJ2-1, with D unresolved. V dropped 5 bases and J dropped 6 bases, with 17 bases sitting between them. The CDR3 loop spans 15 amino acids. Germline lookup yields CDR1 SGHAT and CDR2 FQNNGV. The CDR3 spells CASSQGGLPSNEQFF. The CDR3 region has the DNA TGTGCCAGCAGCCAAGGCGGCCTTCCCTCCAATGAGCAGTTCTTC.

This clonotype was picked up many times. V usage is TRBV7-8 and J usage is TRBJ2-1; 13 nucleotides match TRBD2. The junction had 5 bases not matched to a gene; V was cut back by 5 bases and J by 7 bases. This CDR3 has 15 amino acids. Germline CDR1 is SGHVS and CDR2 is FQNEAQ. CDR3 nucleotides: TGTGCCAGCAGCGGACCGGGACTAGCGGGAAATGAGCAGTTCTTC. Amino acid sequence: CASSGPGLAGNEQFF.

This clonotype is large (0.1 to 1%) within its sample. V gene TRBV15 combines with J gene TRBJ2-6, with D possibly being TRBD1 (6 bases). The length of the CDR3 is 16 residues. Trimming took off 0 bases at V and 2 bases at J, with 8 bases between the two ends. Germline V CDR1 and CDR2: LNHNV, YYDKDF (reference sequence). For the CDR3, the DNA is TGTGCCACCAGCAGAGAGACAGGAACTGGGGCCAACGTCCTGACTTTC. Protein: CATSRETGTGANVLTF.